The next 27 T cell receptor beta chains were all read from a single sample in a study of blood T cell repertoires in COVID-19. Using immunoSEQ multiplex PCR, the repertoire was profiled, and TCRdb retains in-frame clones only, with some absent. The sample lists hundreds of thousands of clones, about 90% occurring once. Sequenced material: PBMCs or T cells enriched from blood (not recorded which). These receptors were collected from a woman aged 25 to 39 who had recovered from COVID-19.

The chain recombines TRBV27 with TRBJ1-1; 8 bases line up with TRBD1. The CDR3 loop spans 14 amino acids. The V gene's germline CDR1 is MNHEY and CDR2 SMNVEV (reference sequence). V lost 5 bases and J lost 8; bases outside the gene matches: 10. The CDR3: CASSLRTGRAEAFF. The CDR3 DNA reads as TGTGCCAGCAGTCTGAGGACAGGGCGGGCAGAAGCTTTCTTT.

This chain links TRBV21-1 with TRBJ2-7; the table assigns TRBD2, which was not confirmed against the DNA. TRBV21-1 is flagged as a pseudogene. CDR3 length equals 18 residues. CDR3 sequence reads: CASSLEWTSGGQSYEQYF. The CDR3 DNA reads as TGTGCCAGCAGCTTGGAATGGACTAGCGGGGGGCAATCCTACGAGCAGTACTTC.

This chain connects TRBV27 to TRBJ2-7; D is perhaps TRBD1 (6 bases). This CDR3 is 14 amino acids long. Germline CDR1 and CDR2: MNHEY and SMNVEV (reference sequence). Trimming removed 2 bases from V and 2 bases from J, with 10 bases in between. CDR3 sequence: CASSLRQGTYEQYF. CDR3 bases: TGTGCCAGCAGTTTACGGCAGGGGACCTACGAGCAGTACTTC.

The chain carries TRBV7-2 and TRBJ2-7; TRBD1 matches 8 bases. From germline, CDR1 is SGHTA and CDR2 FQGNSA. CDR3 length: 14 amino acids. Trimming at V came to 3 bases and at J to 2 bases, leaving 3 bases not matched to a gene. The CDR3 spells CASSFGQGTYEQYF. In DNA, the CDR3 is TGTGCCAGCAGCTTCGGACAGGGAACCTACGAGCAGTACTTC.

CDR3 in DNA: TGTGCCAGCTCTTCCGGGGGGCATACGCAGTATTTT. This gives the protein CASSSGGHTQYF. The chain combines TRBV9 with TRBJ2-3; a possible D gene is TRBD2 (7 bases). Per the germline V gene, CDR1 is SGDLS and CDR2 is YYNGEE. CDR3 length: 12 residues. V shed 7 bases and J shed 7 bases, with 13 bases lying between them.

The chain employs TRBV29-1 and TRBJ2-1; 8 positions match TRBD1. The CDR3 loop spans 14 amino acids. J was trimmed by 6 bases and V by 6 bases; bases with no gene match: 10. Germline V gene data show CDR1 as SQVTM and CDR2 as ANQGSEA. The CDR3 DNA reads as TGCAGCGTCCCACGGGTACAGGGGGTCAATGAGCAGTTCTTC. This gives the protein CSVPRVQGVNEQFF.

This chain joins TRBV27 and TRBJ2-7, with D possibly being TRBD1 (6 bases). Trimming took off 0 bases at V and 5 bases at J, with 8 bases between the two ends. This CDR3 is 13 amino acids long. The V gene's germline CDR1 is MNHEY and CDR2 SMNVEV (reference sequence). The CDR3 DNA sequence: TGTGCCAGCAGTTTATCAGGGGGTAACGAGCAGTACTTC. It codes for CASSLSGGNEQYF.

This clone has only one observation. The chain couples TRBV7-8 to TRBJ1-5; D not resolved. V lost 1 base, J lost 0 bases, and 10 bases lay in between. Germline-derived CDR1 and CDR2 are SGHVS and FQNEAQ. The CDR3 is 16 amino acids. The CDR3 loop is CASSLGLSYSNQPQHF. The CDR3 DNA is TGTGCCAGCAGCTTAGGACTGTCCTATAGCAATCAGCCCCAGCATTTT.

As DNA, the CDR3 is TGTGCCAGCAGTTCCGTCGGGAGGGCACCTCAGCCCCAGCATTTT. Translation gives CASSSVGRAPQPQHF. The gene calls are TRBV6-2 or TRBV6-3 and TRBJ1-5; D uncertain. Trimming took off 4 bases at V and 6 bases at J, with 16 bases between the two ends. The CDR3 loop spans 15 amino acids. CDR1 and CDR2 (germline): MNHEY, SVGEGT.

The chain recombines TRBV6-2 or TRBV6-3 with TRBJ2-7; unclear D gene. Trimming cost V 0 bases and J 2 bases, with 8 bases left between them. The CDR3 loop spans 14 amino acids. CDR1 and CDR2 from the germline V gene are MNHEY and SVGEGT. This CDR3 reads CASSYSYRAYEQYF. The CDR3 DNA is TGTGCCAGCAGTTACTCGTACAGAGCCTACGAGCAGTACTTC.

Comments on this clone: The same CDR3 also results from other DNA sequences found in this sample. The CDR3, as DNA: TGTGCCAGCAGTTTCGTTGGAAACACCATATATTTT. This codes for CASSFVGNTIYF. V is TRBV28 and J is TRBJ1-3; no clear D gene. CDR3 length: 12 amino acids. Germline loops: CDR1 MDHEN, CDR2 SYDVKM. Trimming left V 3 bases short and J 3 bases short, with 3 bases between.

V is TRBV3-1 (or the pseudogene TRBV3-2) and J is TRBJ1-2; a weak D match, TRBD1 (5 bases). V dropped 6 bases and J dropped 7 bases, with 15 bases sitting between them. The V gene's germline CDR1 is LGHDT and CDR2 YNNKEL (reference sequence). The CDR3 has 13 amino acids. This chain's CDR3 is CASSPGGVGGYTF. Here the CDR3 DNA reads TGTGCCAGCAGTCCCGGGGGAGTAGGTGGCTACACCTTC.

The V call is TRBV2, the J call TRBJ2-5; the match to TRBD2 covers 13 bases. The length of the CDR3 is 16 residues. Germline V lookup: CDR1 SNHLY, CDR2 FYNNEI. J gave up 4 bases and V 4 bases, and 6 bases lay outside the gene matches. This CDR3 is CASSGTSGGAGETQYF. For the CDR3, the DNA is TGTGCCAGCAGTGGCACTAGCGGGGGGGCCGGAGAGACCCAGTACTTC.

The chain carries TRBV11-2 and TRBJ2-7; 7 bases align to TRBD1. The germline V gene encodes CDR1 SGHAT and CDR2 FQNNGV. There are 16 residues in the CDR3. The ends lost 5 bases at V and 0 bases at J; junction bases unmatched: 10. The CDR3 nucleotides read TGTGCCAGCAGCCGGATGCCGGGACAGACCTCCTACGAGCAGTACTTC. Translating gives CASSRMPGQTSYEQYF.

V and J are TRBV15 and TRBJ2-1; D gene ambiguous. This CDR3 contains 11 residues. Per germline, CDR1 LNHNV and CDR2 YYDKDF (reference sequence). The V gene lost 4 bases and the J gene lost 6 bases, with 4 bases spanning the gap. The CDR3, as DNA: TGTGCCACCAGCATCGGCAATGAGCAGTTCTTC. This translates into CATSIGNEQFF.

J is TRBJ2-7 and V is TRBV5-1, with 7 bases aligning to TRBD1. Germline V gene lookup returns CDR1 SGHRS and CDR2 YFSETQ. The CDR3 contains 12 residues. With 4 bases clipped from V and 6 bases from J, the junction kept 4 bases outside the gene matches. The CDR3, as DNA: TGCGCCAGCAGCGGAGACAGGGTCGAGCAGTACTTC. Its protein product is CASSGDRVEQYF.

A word on this clone: This sample includes further DNA sequences coding for the same CDR3. The J gene is TRBJ1-2, the V gene TRBV28; D is unresolved. The CDR3 contains 14 residues. V was shortened by 3 bases and J by 0 bases, with 8 bases between the two germline ends. CDR1 and CDR2 from the germline V gene are MDHEN and SYDVKM. DNA for the CDR3: TGTGCCAGCAGTTTGGGCAGAACTAACTATGGCTACACCTTC. Translated: CASSLGRTNYGYTF.

V usage is TRBV2 and J usage is TRBJ1-4; 11 bases agree with TRBD1. This CDR3 comprises 15 residues. Germline loops: CDR1 SNHLY, CDR2 FYNNEI. Germline trimming cut 4 bases from V and 7 bases from J; bases unmatched to any gene: 5. CDR3 DNA sequence: TGTGCCAGCAGTGTCCTCGGGACAGGGGGTGAAAAACTGTTTTTT. It specifies CASSVLGTGGEKLFF.

The chain couples TRBV28 to TRBJ2-5; 11 bases map to TRBD2. The CDR3 length is 16 residues. Losses at the gene ends were 4 bases for V and 7 bases for J; bases not matched to a gene: 11. CDR1 MDHEN and CDR2 SYDVKM come from the germline V gene. In nucleotides, the CDR3 is TGTGCCAGCAGTTCTCCCGGGACTAGCGGTCATGGGACCCAGTACTTC. Residues: CASSSPGTSGHGTQYF.

V is TRBV5-1 and J is TRBJ1-2; 8 bases are a match to TRBD1. Germline trimming cut 0 bases from V and 3 bases from J; bases unmatched to any gene: 7. Germline V gives CDR1 SGHRS, CDR2 YFSETQ. The CDR3 is 16 amino acids. DNA for the CDR3: TGCGCCAGCAGCTTGGTCCCCCAGGGGGCGGACTATGGCTACACCTTC. This encodes CASSLVPQGADYGYTF.

V gene TRBV18 combines with J gene TRBJ2-5, with a tentative D call TRBD1 (6 bases). The V gene's germline CDR1 is KGHSH and CDR2 LQKENI. This CDR3 has 14 amino acids. V shed 3 bases and J shed 1 base, with 9 bases lying between them. The CDR3 reads CASSPPDSQETQYF. The CDR3, as DNA: TGTGCCAGCTCACCCCCGGACAGCCAAGAGACCCAGTACTTC. Filled out from reference TRBV18 and TRBJ2-5, the complete variable domain reads NAGVMQNPRHLVRRRGQEARLRCSPMKGHSHVYWYRQLPEEGLKFMVYLQKENIIDESGMPKERFSAEFPKEGPSILRIQQVVRGDSAAYFCASSPPDSQETQYFGPGTRLLVL.

The count of this clone is one. The V and J genes are TRBV28 and TRBJ1-5, with a weak D call TRBD1 (6 bases). Trimming took 6 bases from V and 1 from J, leaving 7 bases between them. CDR3 length: 13 residues. Germline V gene data show CDR1 as MDHEN and CDR2 as SYDVKM. CDR3 sequence reads: CASRGQSNQPQHF. CDR3 sequence (DNA): TGTGCCAGCAGAGGACAGAGCAATCAGCCCCAGCATTTT.

The V call is TRBV11-3, the J call TRBJ2-7; 9 bases align to TRBD2. The CDR3 has 13 amino acids. Germline lookup yields CDR1 SGHNT and CDR2 YENEEA. With V trimmed by 5 bases and J by 6 bases, 5 bases remained unmatched. The CDR3 DNA reads as TGTGCCAGCAGCCCGGTGCGGGGGGGCGAGCAGTACTTC. Protein product: CASSPVRGGEQYF.

This sequence joins TRBV5-6 and TRBJ2-3, with 9 bases aligning to TRBD1. The trim removed 5 bases at V and 3 bases at J, leaving 10 bases unmatched. This CDR3 is 16 amino acids long. CDR1 SGHDT and CDR2 YYEEEE come from the germline V gene. CDR3 sequence (DNA): TGTGCCAGCAGGAAAACCGGGACAGGGAGTACAGATACGCAGTATTTT. Amino acid sequence: CASRKTGTGSTDTQYF.

Remarks on this clone: Other nucleotide sequences from this sample produce the same CDR3. The chain combines TRBV3-1 (or the pseudogene TRBV3-2) with TRBJ1-5; D gene unclear. V was shortened by 3 bases and J by 4 bases, with 7 bases between the two germline ends. This CDR3 region has 13 residues. CDR1 LGHDT and CDR2 YNNKEL come from the germline V gene (reference sequence). The CDR3 reads CASSQGANQPQHF. CDR3 DNA: TGTGCCAGCAGCCAGGGAGCAAATCAGCCCCAGCATTTT.

This clone was counted between two and nine times. V is TRBV30 and J is TRBJ2-5; D is ambiguous. The CDR3 sequence is 12 residues long. The germline gives CDR1 GTSNPN, CDR2 SVGIG (reference sequence). Trimming pared 0 bases from V and 5 bases from J, leaving 7 bases between. For the CDR3, the DNA is TGTGCCTGGAGTGTAAATCAGGAGACCCAGTACTTC. It specifies CAWSVNQETQYF. The full variable domain, in which reference TRBV30 and TRBJ2-5 provide the parts outside the CDR3, is SQTIHQWPATLVQPVGSPLSLECTVEGTSNPNLYWYRQAAGRGLQLLFYSVGIGQISSEVPQNLSASRPQDRQFILSSKKLLLSDSGFYLCAWSVNQETQYFGPGTRLLVL.

The chain links TRBV19 to TRBJ2-3, with unresolved D. V shed 0 bases and J shed 5 bases, with 12 bases lying between them. The CDR3 totals 15 residues. CDR1 LNHDA and CDR2 SQIVND come from the germline V gene (reference sequence). For the CDR3, the DNA is TGTGCCAGTAGTATAGAGGGTGTAGCCATAGATACGCAGTATTTT. Protein product: CASSIEGVAIDTQYF.